This section outlines one T cell receptor (beta chain) sequence together with its context. Antigen: not known. These data originate in a study of T cell responses to AZD1222 COVID-19 vaccine. The ends were cut back, 7 bases at V and 1 base at J, with 7 bases in the middle. The CDR3 extends over 12 amino acids. Germline V gene lookup returns CDR1 MDHEN and CDR2 SYDVKM. Sequencing was performed with immunoSEQ multiplex PCR; in TCRdb, only in-frame clones are kept and a portion is missing. This sample carries 100,000 to 150,000 clones, 93% of them seen once, and the ten largest clones take around 5.4%. The study's findings and limits: Close to half of all spike-specific TCRs reportedly target regions of the variants that are unmutated. Spike-specific TCR depth and breadth grew after two AZD1222 doses. Clonal diversity may have been underestimated, and the donors were mostly white British, with more females than males. Across the whole spike, CD4 TCRs peaked at regions 160-218 and 743-854.

Source: peripheral blood, taken on day 0 of AZD1222 vaccination. The receptor's source is an adult in good health. The chain links TRBV28 to TRBJ1-2; TRBD1 is a possible D gene (6 bases). CDR3 amino acids: CASTDSNYGYTF. CDR3 nucleotide sequence: TGTGCCAGCACGGACAGTAACTATGGCTACACCTTC.